Listed below are T cell receptor beta chains from one sample, sequenced in a study of graft-versus-host responses after intestinal transplantation. Using immunoSEQ multiplex PCR, the repertoire was profiled, and TCRdb retains in-frame clones only, with some absent. The repertoire has 4,500 to 5,000 clones, 72% of them found once; the top ten carry 37%. Here the sequenced sample was PBMCs, taken 541 days after intestinal transplant. These receptors all come from a human patient who received an intestinal transplant, so some T cells may come from the graft donor. Both conserved end residues are part of each CDR3. The D gene is left open where the match is weak. Not every row has a clone size; where given, it reads once, few, many or a size class.

d_call: TRBD2
v_call: TRBV6-1
j_call: TRBJ2-3
clone_size: -
cdr3_aa: CASSEPSGHSTDTQYF
cdr3_nt: TGTGCCAGCAGTGAACCTAGCGGGCATAGCACAGATACGCAGTATTTT

d_call: -
v_call: TRBV6-4
j_call: TRBJ2-7
clone_size: once
cdr3_aa: CASSYQHSAYEQYF
cdr3_nt: TGTGCCAGCAGTTACCAACACAGCGCCTACGAGCAGTACTTC

d_call: -
v_call: TRBV6-4
j_call: TRBJ2-2
clone_size: -
cdr3_aa: CASSEDQPEHRGAVF
cdr3_nt: TGTGCCAGCAGTGAGGACCAGCCGGAGCACCGGGGAGCTGTTTTT

d_call: TRBD2
v_call: TRBV6-5
j_call: TRBJ2-7
clone_size: -
cdr3_aa: CASSASGGASYEQYF
cdr3_nt: TGTGCCAGCAGTGCCAGCGGGGGGGCTTCCTACGAGCAGTACTTC

d_call: -
v_call: TRBV6-1
j_call: TRBJ1-2
clone_size: -
cdr3_aa: CASTEREDGYTF
cdr3_nt: TGTGCCAGCACGGAGCGGGAGGATGGCTACACCTTC

d_call: -
v_call: TRBV5-3
j_call: TRBJ2-7
clone_size: few
cdr3_aa: CASSLRGTDYEQYF
cdr3_nt: TGTGCCAGCAGCCTTAGGGGGACGGATTACGAGCAGTACTTC

d_call: TRBD1
v_call: TRBV29-1
j_call: TRBJ1-1
clone_size: -
cdr3_aa: CSVALQGTEAFF
cdr3_nt: TGCAGCGTTGCCCTACAGGGGACTGAAGCTTTCTTT

d_call: -
v_call: TRBV14
j_call: TRBJ2-2
clone_size: -
cdr3_aa: CASSQNQGNTGELFF
cdr3_nt: TGTGCCAGCAGCCAGAATCAGGGGAACACCGGGGAGCTGTTTTTT

d_call: -
v_call: TRBV5-1
j_call: TRBJ1-4
clone_size: -
cdr3_aa: CASSQNRDEKLFF
cdr3_nt: TGCGCCAGCAGCCAAAACAGGGACGAAAAACTGTTTTTT

d_call: -
v_call: TRBV10-3
j_call: TRBJ2-5
clone_size: -
cdr3_aa: CAISQGTGETQYF
cdr3_nt: TGTGCCATCAGCCAGGGGACGGGGGAGACCCAGTACTTC